The rows below give T cell receptor beta chains drawn from one sample of a study of blood T cell repertoires in COVID-19. The data were produced by immunoSEQ multiplex PCR, yet TCRdb's version contains in-frame clones alone and is incomplete. The sample records hundreds of thousands of clones, approximately 87% being singletons. The source material was PBMCs or T cells enriched from blood (not recorded which). These receptor sequences come from a man aged 40-49 years in a cohort exposed to, infected with or recovered from COVID-19 (not recorded which). CDR3s include the opening cysteine and the closing phenylalanine or tryptophan. Fields, in order: clone size, D gene, V gene, J gene, CDR3 protein, CDR3 DNA. The D gene is left open where the match is weak. Clone size appears in some rows only: once, few, many, or a class for an expanded clone.

abundance: -; d_gene: -; v_gene: TRBV19; j_gene: TRBJ1-1; CDR3aa: CASSNGAVMRTEAFF; CDR3nt: TGTGCCAGTAGTAATGGGGCAGTTATGAGGACTGAAGCTTTCTTT
abundance: once; d_gene: -; v_gene: TRBV2; j_gene: TRBJ1-1; CDR3aa: CASRPFLADRSEAFF; CDR3nt: TGTGCCAGCAGACCATTCCTCGCAGACAGATCTGAAGCTTTCTTT
abundance: -; d_gene: TRBD1; v_gene: TRBV27; j_gene: TRBJ1-4; CDR3aa: CAGTGTVATNEKLFF; CDR3nt: TGTGCCGGCACCGGGACAGTTGCAACTAATGAAAAACTGTTTTTT
abundance: -; d_gene: -; v_gene: TRBV29-1; j_gene: TRBJ2-3; CDR3aa: CSVTRVSTDTQYF; CDR3nt: TGCAGCGTTACCCGCGTTAGCACAGATACGCAGTATTTT
abundance: -; d_gene: -; v_gene: TRBV30; j_gene: TRBJ2-2; CDR3aa: CAWREGPNTGELFF; CDR3nt: TGTGCCTGGAGGGAGGGACCGAACACCGGGGAGCTGTTTTTT
abundance: once; d_gene: TRBD2; v_gene: TRBV27; j_gene: TRBJ2-3; CDR3aa: CASSLSRTSGNTDTQYF; CDR3nt: TGTGCCAGCAGTTTGTCCCGGACTAGCGGCAACACAGATACGCAGTATTTT
abundance: -; d_gene: -; v_gene: TRBV5-6; j_gene: TRBJ2-7; CDR3aa: CASSLGRGLEEQYF; CDR3nt: TGTGCCAGCAGCTTGGGGAGGGGGCTTGAGGAGCAGTACTTC
abundance: few; d_gene: -; v_gene: TRBV27; j_gene: TRBJ1-1; CDR3aa: CASSQYPRGNTEAFF; CDR3nt: TGTGCCAGCAGTCAATACCCGCGGGGGAACACTGAAGCTTTCTTT
abundance: -; d_gene: -; v_gene: TRBV24-1; j_gene: TRBJ2-2; CDR3aa: CATRRGTANTGELFF; CDR3nt: TGTGCCACCAGGAGGGGGACGGCGAACACCGGGGAGCTGTTTTTT
abundance: -; d_gene: -; v_gene: TRBV21-1; j_gene: TRBJ1-4; CDR3aa: CASSKVQGASISEKLFF; CDR3nt: TGTGCCAGCAGCAAAGTTCAGGGGGCGAGTATTAGTGAAAAACTGTTTTTT
abundance: once; d_gene: -; v_gene: TRBV6-2/TRBV6-3; j_gene: TRBJ1-4; CDR3aa: CASSYEVGHFEKLFF; CDR3nt: TGTGCCAGCAGTTACGAGGTGGGACACTTTGAAAAACTGTTTTTT
abundance: -; d_gene: -; v_gene: TRBV11-3; j_gene: TRBJ2-7; CDR3aa: CASSLGPYYEQYF; CDR3nt: TGTGCCAGCAGCCTAGGCCCCTACTACGAGCAGTACTTC
abundance: -; d_gene: TRBD1; v_gene: TRBV6-2/TRBV6-3; j_gene: TRBJ1-1; CDR3aa: CASSSRDRDTEAFF; CDR3nt: TGTGCCAGCAGTTCCCGGGACAGGGACACTGAAGCTTTCTTT